These T cell receptor beta chains were read from a single sample in a study of cytomegalovirus exposure and HLA in healthy donors. TCRdb's table, derived via immunoSEQ multiplex PCR, lists solely in-frame clones and lacks some. The listing records about 140,000 clones. The sequenced sample was PBMCs. The receptors were sampled from a man aged 35 to 55 in good health and CMV-seronegative. The CDR3 runs from the conserved cysteine through the conserved F or W. A D gene is named only where the DNA matches it firmly.

D: .; V: TRBV6-1; J: TRBJ1-1; CDR3: CASSEQGYTEAFF; DNA: TGTGCCAGCAGTGAACAGGGCTACACTGAAGCTTTCTTT
D: .; V: TRBV11-2; J: TRBJ2-1; CDR3: CASSRLLGTTQFF; DNA: TGTGCCAGCAGCAGACTTCTCGGGACAACGCAGTTCTTC
D: .; V: TRBV19; J: TRBJ1-5; CDR3: CASSNRHPRGVGNQPQHF; DNA: TGTGCCAGTAGTAACCGACATCCCCGGGGGGTTGGCAATCAGCCCCAGCATTTT
D: .; V: TRBV19; J: TRBJ2-7; CDR3: CASSTHLKLYEQYF; DNA: TGTGCCAGTAGTACCCACCTTAAGCTCTACGAGCAGTACTTC
D: TRBD1; V: TRBV29-1; J: TRBJ2-7; CDR3: CSAGTGDYEQYF; DNA: TGCAGCGCCGGGACAGGGGACTACGAGCAGTACTTC
D: .; V: TRBV12-2; J: TRBJ2-5; CDR3: CASRPRGGGAARETQYF; DNA: TGTGCAAGTCGCCCCAGGGGCGGGGGGGCCGCGAGAGAGACCCAGTACTTC
D: .; V: TRBV5-5; J: TRBJ2-7; CDR3: CASSISPTYEQYF; DNA: TGTGCCAGCAGCATCAGTCCCACCTACGAGCAGTACTTC
D: TRBD1; V: TRBV29-1; J: TRBJ1-1; CDR3: CSVGQTNTEAFF; DNA: TGCAGCGTGGGACAGACGAACACTGAAGCTTTCTTT
D: TRBD2; V: TRBV27; J: TRBJ2-3; CDR3: CASSLESGGVNTDTQYF; DNA: TGTGCCAGCAGTTTAGAAAGCGGGGGAGTTAACACAGATACGCAGTATTTT
D: TRBD1; V: TRBV28; J: TRBJ1-1; CDR3: CASSPGAGGRTEAFF; DNA: TGTGCCAGCAGTCCCGGGGCAGGGGGCAGGACTGAAGCTTTCTTT
D: TRBD1; V: TRBV5-4; J: TRBJ2-7; CDR3: CASSDGTGISYEQYF; DNA: TGTGCCAGCAGCGACGGGACAGGGATATCCTACGAGCAGTACTTC
D: TRBD1; V: TRBV5-6; J: TRBJ1-2; CDR3: CASSFQFTGGYGYTF; DNA: TGTGCCAGCAGCTTTCAATTTACAGGGGGCTATGGCTACACCTTC
D: TRBD1; V: TRBV28; J: TRBJ1-2; CDR3: CASSQAGTAYYGYTF; DNA: TGTGCCAGCAGTCAAGCCGGGACAGCCTACTATGGCTACACCTTC
D: TRBD1; V: TRBV6-6; J: TRBJ2-7; CDR3: CASSQPGQGREQYF; DNA: TGTGCCAGCAGTCAACCGGGACAGGGGCGCGAGCAGTACTTC
D: TRBD1; V: TRBV2; J: TRBJ1-2; CDR3: CASSEAQGGAPVGYTF; DNA: TGTGCCAGCAGTGAAGCGCAGGGGGGCGCCCCGGTTGGCTACACCTTC
D: .; V: TRBV7-9; J: TRBJ2-3; CDR3: CASSHSRDTDTQYF; DNA: TGTGCCAGCAGCCATTCGCGGGACACAGATACGCAGTATTTT
D: TRBD2; V: TRBV28; J: TRBJ2-7; CDR3: CASRAGGAEYEQYF; DNA: TGTGCCAGCAGAGCGGGGGGCGCCGAGTACGAGCAGTACTTC
D: .; V: TRBV2; J: TRBJ1-1; CDR3: CASRGQSTEAFF; DNA: TGTGCCAGCAGAGGACAATCCACTGAAGCTTTCTTT
D: .; V: TRBV15; J: TRBJ1-5; CDR3: CATSTGHNSNQPQHF; DNA: TGTGCCACCAGCACTGGACATAATAGCAATCAGCCCCAGCATTTT
D: TRBD1; V: TRBV5-1; J: TRBJ2-6; CDR3: CATWTGTEVPGANVLTF; DNA: TGCGCCACGTGGACAGGGACTGAAGTACCTGGGGCCAACGTCCTGACTTTC
D: TRBD2; V: TRBV18; J: TRBJ2-2; CDR3: CASSFGLAAISGELFF; DNA: TGTGCCAGCTCATTCGGACTAGCGGCGATCTCCGGGGAGCTGTTTTTT
D: TRBD1; V: TRBV27; J: TRBJ1-1; CDR3: CASSLLAGGHTEAFF; DNA: TGTGCCAGCAGTTTATTGGCAGGGGGCCACACTGAAGCTTTCTTT
D: .; V: TRBV11-2; J: TRBJ2-7; CDR3: CASSLVDFYEQYF; DNA: TGTGCCAGCAGCTTAGTAGATTTCTACGAGCAGTACTTC